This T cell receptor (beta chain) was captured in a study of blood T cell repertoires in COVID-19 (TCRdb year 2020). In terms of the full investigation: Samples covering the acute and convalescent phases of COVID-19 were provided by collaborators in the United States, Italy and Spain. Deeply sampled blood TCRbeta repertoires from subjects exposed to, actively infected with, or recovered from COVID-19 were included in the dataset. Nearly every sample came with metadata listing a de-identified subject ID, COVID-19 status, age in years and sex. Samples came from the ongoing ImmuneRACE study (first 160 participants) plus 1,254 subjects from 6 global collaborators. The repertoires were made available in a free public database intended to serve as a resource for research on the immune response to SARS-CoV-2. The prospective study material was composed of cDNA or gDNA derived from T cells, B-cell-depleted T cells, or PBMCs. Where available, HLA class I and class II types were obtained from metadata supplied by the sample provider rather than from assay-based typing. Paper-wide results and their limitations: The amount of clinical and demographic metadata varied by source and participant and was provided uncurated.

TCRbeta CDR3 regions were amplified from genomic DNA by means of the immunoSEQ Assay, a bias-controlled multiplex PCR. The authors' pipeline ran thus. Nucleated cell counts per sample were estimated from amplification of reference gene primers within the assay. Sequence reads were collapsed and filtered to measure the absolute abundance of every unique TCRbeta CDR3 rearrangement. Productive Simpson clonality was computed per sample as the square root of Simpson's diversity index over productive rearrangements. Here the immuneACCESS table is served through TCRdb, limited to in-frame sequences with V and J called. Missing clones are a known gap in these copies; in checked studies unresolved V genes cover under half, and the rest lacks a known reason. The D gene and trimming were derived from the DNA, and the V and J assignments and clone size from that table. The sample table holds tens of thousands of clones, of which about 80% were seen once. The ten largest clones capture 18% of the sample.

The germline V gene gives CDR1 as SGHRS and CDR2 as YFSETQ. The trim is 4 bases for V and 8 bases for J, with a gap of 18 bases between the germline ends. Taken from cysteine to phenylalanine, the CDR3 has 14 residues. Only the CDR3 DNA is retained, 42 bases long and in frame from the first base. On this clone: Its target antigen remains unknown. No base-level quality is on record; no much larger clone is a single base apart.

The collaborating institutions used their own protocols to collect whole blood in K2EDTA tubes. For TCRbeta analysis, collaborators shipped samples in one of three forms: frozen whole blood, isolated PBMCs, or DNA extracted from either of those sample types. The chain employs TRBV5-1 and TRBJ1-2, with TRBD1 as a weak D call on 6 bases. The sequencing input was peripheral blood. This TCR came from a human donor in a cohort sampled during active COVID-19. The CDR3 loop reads CASSPFGAGEGYTF. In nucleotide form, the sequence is TGCGCCAGCAGCCCCTTCGGCGCAGGGGAAGGCTACACCTTC.